The clone carrying this T cell receptor (beta chain) was counted between two and nine times. The antigen is not known. These data are taken from a study of T cells in Graves' hyperthyroidism and ophthalmopathy. Study conclusions and caveats: Most thyroid-expanded clonotypes above 0.001 were also found in blood. Patients with ophthalmopathy were separated from those with stable hyperthyroidism by a 13 V-J model.

There were TCR beta CDR3 regions amplified from RNA transcripts. With the HTBI primer set, the TCR CDR3 went through a first round of RT-PCR. In TCRdb, the multiplex PCR reads were re-called with MiXCR into one record per CDR3 protein. The sample contains around 300,000 distinct CDR3 sequences, 12% to 15% of which appear only once. A Clinical Activity Score of at least 3, a NOSPECS grade of at least 4 and a duration under 3 months were recorded in the ophthalmopathy patients. Cells are PBMCs isolated from about 10 ml of fresh blood. The CDR3 covers 15 residues. The germline V gene has CDR1 ENHRY and CDR2 SYGVKD. V was cut by 3 bases and J by 3 bases, with 12 bases left in between.

The receptor comes from a middle-aged woman with Graves' ophthalmopathy. V and J are TRBV10-3 and TRBJ1-3; perhaps TRBD1 as D (5 bases). Sequenced: blood. The CDR3 reads CAISEGARGGNTIYF. In DNA, the CDR3 is TGTGCCATCAGTGAAGGGGCGCGGGGTGGAAACACCATATATTTT.